A selection of T cell receptor beta chains follows, all from one sample in a study of blood T cells in healthy people across ages. TCRdb recomputed calls from the 5' RACE reads with MiXCR, one row per CDR3 protein. The sample records over a million distinct CDR3 sequences, approximately 43% being singletons. Source material: blood. The source of these receptors is a woman between 18 and 29 years old in good health. The CDR3 runs from the conserved cysteine through the conserved F or W. A D gene is named only where the DNA matches it firmly. Clone size is shown for a subset of rows, as once, few, many or a class of expanded clone.

abundance: -; j_gene: TRBJ2-2; d_gene: -; v_gene: TRBV12-3/TRBV12-4; CDR3aa: CASRYSGTPEGGELFF; CDR3nt: TGTGCCAGCAGATATTCCGGGACCCCCGAGGGCGGGGAGCTGTTTTTT
abundance: few; j_gene: TRBJ2-7; d_gene: TRBD2; v_gene: TRBV6-5; CDR3aa: CASSYSLAGRYEQYF; CDR3nt: TGTGCCAGCAGTTACTCTCTAGCGGGACGGTACGAGCAGTACTTC
abundance: few; j_gene: TRBJ2-7; d_gene: TRBD2; v_gene: TRBV9; CDR3aa: CASSVGLEAADEQYF; CDR3nt: TGTGCCAGCAGCGTGGGACTAGAAGCTGCTGACGAGCAGTACTTC
abundance: -; j_gene: TRBJ2-5; d_gene: TRBD1; v_gene: TRBV20-1; CDR3aa: CSAPRVRGLQETQYF; CDR3nt: TGCAGTGCTCCCCGAGTAAGGGGGCTCCAAGAGACCCAGTACTTC
abundance: -; j_gene: TRBJ1-5; d_gene: -; v_gene: TRBV7-2; CDR3aa: CASSFRQSPYNNQPQHF; CDR3nt: TGTGCCAGCAGCTTTCGACAGAGCCCCTATAACAATCAGCCCCAGCATTTT
abundance: few; j_gene: TRBJ2-3; d_gene: -; v_gene: TRBV18; CDR3aa: CASSPPLARTDTQYF; CDR3nt: TGTGCCAGCTCACCACCGCTAGCCCGCACAGATACGCAGTATTTT
abundance: few; j_gene: TRBJ2-1; d_gene: TRBD1; v_gene: TRBV6-6; CDR3aa: CASSYIGGDYNEQFF; CDR3nt: TGTGCCAGCAGTTACATAGGGGGCGACTACAATGAGCAGTTCTTC
abundance: -; j_gene: TRBJ1-1; d_gene: -; v_gene: TRBV20-1; CDR3aa: CSAIRDLNTEAFF; CDR3nt: TGCAGTGCTATCCGGGACCTGAACACTGAAGCTTTCTTT
abundance: few; j_gene: TRBJ1-1; d_gene: -; v_gene: TRBV7-9; CDR3aa: CASRDAGAANTEAFF; CDR3nt: TGTGCCAGCCGAGACGCGGGGGCAGCGAACACTGAAGCTTTCTTT
abundance: -; j_gene: TRBJ2-5; d_gene: -; v_gene: TRBV5-1; CDR3aa: CASTRLAISRETQYF; CDR3nt: TGCGCCAGCACTCGCCTAGCGATCTCTCGGGAGACCCAGTACTTC
abundance: many; j_gene: TRBJ2-6; d_gene: -; v_gene: TRBV4-3; CDR3aa: CASSQAGSLVGANVLTF; CDR3nt: TGCGCCAGCAGCCAAGCGGGCAGTCTAGTTGGGGCCAACGTCCTGACTTTC
abundance: -; j_gene: TRBJ2-7; d_gene: -; v_gene: TRBV10-3; CDR3aa: CAISDGPSYEQYF; CDR3nt: TGTGCCATCAGTGACGGGCCATCCTACGAGCAGTACTTC